This T cell receptor beta chain was profiled in a study of OX40 agonist ivuxolimab in advanced cancers. In the study overall: Ivuxolimab was a fully human IgG2 agonistic monoclonal antibody targeting the costimulatory receptor OX40 (CD134). Intravenous ivuxolimab was administered to patients every 2 weeks at six dose levels: 0.01, 0.1, 0.3, 1.5, 3 and 10 mg/kg. Among the roughly 54 dose-escalation patients, about 19 had hepatocellular carcinoma, about 15 melanoma, 9 renal cell carcinoma and 9 head and neck cancer. A male proportion of 82.7% and a mean age of around 60 years, ranging from 23 to 79, were recorded for the dose-escalation cohort. Patients were allowed to have had prior anti-PD-1, anti-PD-L1 or anti-CTLA-4 therapy, and 30% to 40% of the dose-escalation patients had previously received checkpoint inhibitors. Partial responses occurred in three dose-escalation patients, of whom one had hepatocellular carcinoma and two had cutaneous melanoma. Peripheral TCRbeta sequencing aimed to test whether ivuxolimab altered TCR sequence diversity and caused clonal T-cell expansion. The monotherapy dose-escalation portion (N ≈ 50 patients) of the phase I ivuxolimab trial is reported in the paper.

Patients with a history of autoimmune disease or receiving systemic immunosuppression were excluded from the trial. Peripheral blood for TCR sequencing was collected from all dose cohorts at baseline, on cycle 4 day 1, and on cycle 7 day 1. The samples were taken from a phase I, first-in-human, multicenter, open-label dose-escalation trial of ivuxolimab. Adults with locally advanced or metastatic melanoma, renal cell, hepatocellular, or head and neck squamous cell carcinoma were enrolled in the trial. Before TCR sequencing, CD4+ T cells and CD8+ T cells were sorted from peripheral blood as separate populations. Genomic DNA was extracted from sorted cells for sequencing of the TCRbeta CDR3 region. The immunoSEQ Assay was used to sequence the TCRbeta CDR3 regions. TCRdb mirrors the immuneACCESS table, restricted to in-frame sequences. Some clones are absent from its copies; in checked studies, under half trace to an unresolved V gene, and the reason for the others is unknown. The sample table shows 65,000 to 95,000 clones, and over 75% are seen once. Of the sample, less than 6% falls within the top ten clones.

Broader findings and caveats from the paper: In partial responders in the 0.1-3.0 mg/kg groups, normalized peripheral clonal expansion was found to be among the lowest, especially among CD8+ T cells. After ivuxolimab, more expanded clones were found on average in CD8+ T cells than in CD4+ T cells. Low levels of normalized T-cell clonal expansion were also seen in some nonresponding patients. Which antigens the clonally expanded peripheral T cells were specific for was not determined. Clonal expansion of both CD4+ and CD8+ blood T cells was observed from baseline to week 6 at doses 0.1 to 3.0 mg/kg.

As to this clone: The antigen it binds to is not known. No clone much larger than this one lies a single base away; base qualities are absent.

The sample was CD4+ or CD8+ T cells sorted from blood, taken in a trial of the OX40 agonist ivuxolimab. The receptor comes from an adult with an advanced solid tumor such as melanoma, head and neck, liver or kidney cancer.

The nucleotide sequence reads TGTGCCAGCAGTTACTCGATAGACGGACAGTATGGCTACACCTTC. Its product reads: CASSYSIDGQYGYTF. The receptor chain draws on TRBV6-6 and TRBJ1-2; TRBD1 is a weak D gene call, 6 bases matching. The CDR1 and CDR2 encoded by the germline V gene (reference sequence) are MNHNY and SVGAGI. Spanning cysteine to phenylalanine, the CDR3 consists of 15 amino acids. Kept here is only the CDR3 DNA, which spans 45 bases and is read in frame from base 1. Trimming takes 0 bases from V and 5 bases from J, and the germline ends sit 13 bases apart.